The 10 T cell receptor beta chains below all came from one sample that was sequenced in a study of patients and donors after allogeneic stem cell transplantation. TCRdb used MiXCR to reprocess the RT-PCR reads, holding one entry per CDR3 protein. The table records about a million distinct CDR3 sequences, roughly 18% of them present only once. Source material: blood, either unsorted or a sorted T cell fraction (not recorded which). Every receptor here comes from a human donor who was either an allogeneic HSCT recipient or a stem cell or donor lymphocyte infusion donor (not recorded which). It is not recorded whose cells these are; they may come from a transplant donor.

The rearrangement links TRBV7-9 to TRBJ2-3; the D is unclear. Germline-derived CDR1 and CDR2 are SEHNR and FQNEAQ (reference sequence). The CDR3 is made up of 12 amino acids. V was pared by 5 bases and J by 2 bases, with 5 bases between. The CDR3 DNA follows: TGTGCCAGCAGCCACGACACAGATACGCAGTATTTT. Protein: CASSHDTDTQYF.

The table lists this clonotype with a few counts. The chain has TRBV15 and TRBJ2-7, with TRBD2 matching 7 bases. The germline V gene encodes CDR1 LNHNV and CDR2 YYDKDF (reference sequence). CDR3 size: 14 residues. The V segment lost 4 bases and the J segment 3 bases; nucleotides outside the gene matches: 6. The CDR3 reads CATSTRGGGYEQYF. In DNA form, the CDR3 reads TGTGCCACCAGCACAAGAGGCGGGGGCTACGAGCAGTACTTC.

The CDR3 DNA reads TGCAGCGTGGAGACAGGGGCAGGGGACGAGCAGTACTTC. Amino acids: CSVETGAGDEQYF. J is TRBJ2-7 and V is TRBV29-1, with TRBD1 identical over 8 bases. Looked up from germline, CDR1 is SQVTM and CDR2 is ANQGSEA. J was trimmed by 5 bases and V by 6 bases; bases with no gene match: 9. This CDR3 is built from 13 residues.

This chain links TRBV10-3 with TRBJ2-3, with a weak D call TRBD2 (5 bases). The V end was cut by 6 bases, the J end by 4 bases, with 8 bases between. Germline CDR1 is ENHRY and CDR2 is SYGVKD. CDR3 length: 12 amino acids. In DNA form, the CDR3 reads TGTGCCATCAGCTATAGCGCAGATACGCAGTATTTT. Translation: CAISYSADTQYF.

This clonotype appeared a few times. V usage is TRBV12-3 or TRBV12-4 and J usage is TRBJ1-2; a weak D match, TRBD1 (5 bases). CDR3 length: 15 amino acids. Trimming cost V 0 bases and J 2 bases, with 10 bases left between them. The CDR3 nucleotides read TGTGCCAGCAGTTTAGCGCGGGGGTCCAACTATGGCTACACCTTC. Translation: CASSLARGSNYGYTF.

The V call is TRBV6-2 or TRBV6-3, the J call TRBJ2-1, with 7 bases identical to TRBD2. Germline V CDR1 and CDR2: MNHEY, SVGEGT. After removal of 0 bases from V and 7 bases from J, the junction contained 6 bases not matched to a gene. The CDR3 has 15 residues. The CDR3 loop reads CASSYSREGRNEQFF. For the CDR3, the DNA is TGTGCCAGCAGTTACTCGAGGGAGGGAAGGAATGAGCAGTTCTTC.

This clonotype occurred many times. The junction departs from the called germline gene at one end, perhaps through a read error. The chain recombines TRBV20-1 with TRBJ2-1, with TRBD2 identical over 7 bases. The CDR3 runs to 14 residues. The germline V gene has CDR1 DFQATT and CDR2 SNEGSKA (reference sequence). The CDR3 sequence: CSARSGGRVGEQFF. In nucleotides, the CDR3 is TGCAGCGCTAGATCCGGGGGGAGGGTTGGCGAGCAGTTCTTC.

V usage is TRBV12-3 or TRBV12-4 and J usage is TRBJ1-1, with D perhaps TRBD1 (6 bases). The V end was cut by 2 bases, the J end by 0 bases, with 10 bases between. The CDR3 has 15 amino acids. CDR3 loop: CASSLLQGMNTEAFF. The CDR3 DNA reads TGTGCCAGCAGTTTATTACAGGGTATGAACACTGAAGCTTTCTTT.

There are a few counts of this clonotype. The chain recombines TRBV5-1 with TRBJ1-1; the D gene is possibly TRBD1 (6 bases). This CDR3 has 13 residues. The V gene's germline CDR1 is SGHRS and CDR2 YFSETQ. V was shortened by 4 bases and J by 4 bases, with 11 bases between the two germline ends. CDR3 region: CASSTGDITEAFF. In DNA form, the CDR3 reads TGCGCCAGCAGCACCGGGGACATCACTGAAGCTTTCTTT.

The DNA for the CDR3 is TGCGCCAGCAGCTTGGGGGGTAAGGGCAGAATCGACGAGCAGTACTTC. Its protein is CASSLGGKGRIDEQYF. This sequence joins TRBV5-1 and TRBJ2-7; D is undetermined. Germline CDR1 and CDR2: SGHRS and YFSETQ. The CDR3 length is 16 residues. V shed 0 bases and J shed 5 bases, with 18 bases lying between them. The complete variable domain, with remaining parts taken from reference TRBV5-1 and TRBJ2-7, reads KAGVTQTPRYLIKTRGQQVTLSCSPISGHRSVSWYQQTPGQGLQFLFEYFSETQRNKGNFPGRFSGRQFSNSRSEMNVSTLELGDSALYLCASSLGGKGRIDEQYFGPGTRLTVT.